A selection of T cell receptor beta chains follows, all from one sample in a study of blood T cell repertoires in COVID-19. TCRdb keeps only in-frame clones here, not all; method: immunoSEQ multiplex PCR. The table has 100,000 or so clones, about four fifths seen once; the top ten hold around 10%. Sequenced: peripheral blood. The source of these receptors is an older woman with acute or convalescent COVID-19. The CDR3 runs from the conserved cysteine through the conserved F or W. A D gene is named only where the DNA matches it firmly. Some rows have no size entry. The others give once, few or many, or a class for an expanded clone.

size	J	V	D	DNA	CDR3
NA	TRBJ2-7	TRBV7-9	TRBD1	TGTGCCAGCAGCTATCCGGGACAGGGACGGTACGAGCAGTACTTC	CASSYPGQGRYEQYF
once	TRBJ2-2	TRBV9	TRBD2	TGTGCCAGCAGCGCAGGACTAGCAGACACCGGGGAGCTGTTTTTT	CASSAGLADTGELFF
NA	TRBJ2-1	TRBV2	TRBD2	TGTGCCAGCACCCCGGGACTAGCGGGGAATGAGCAGTTCTTC	CASTPGLAGNEQFF
NA	TRBJ2-5	TRBV7-6	TRBD2	TGTGCCAGCAGCCATCAAGTAGCGGGAGCCCGGGAGACCCAGTACTTC	CASSHQVAGARETQYF
NA	TRBJ1-4	TRBV19	NA	TGTGCCAGTAGTATTATAGCTTCGACTCATGAAAAACTGTTTTTT	CASSIIASTHEKLFF
NA	TRBJ2-5	TRBV4-1	NA	TGCGCCAGCAGCCAAGCGCCACATATGCCACAAGAGACCCAGTACTTC	CASSQAPHMPQETQYF
few	TRBJ2-1	TRBV28	TRBD2	TGTGCCAGCAGTTTACTAGCGGGACATGGCAATGAGCAGTTCTTC	CASSLLAGHGNEQFF
NA	TRBJ2-3	TRBV4-1	NA	TGCGCCAGCAGCCGATTTATGGTACCAGGGCCGTACACAGATACGCAGTATTTT	CASSRFMVPGPYTDTQYF
NA	TRBJ2-1	TRBV7-9	NA	TGTGCCAGCAGCTTAGCCGGGACACTTAATGAGCAGTTCTTC	CASSLAGTLNEQFF
NA	TRBJ1-2	TRBV2	TRBD1	TGTGCCAGCAATGGACAGGGAAATGGCTACACCTTC	CASNGQGNGYTF
NA	TRBJ2-7	TRBV4-1	TRBD2	TGCGCCAGCAGCCCCCTAGCGGGAGGGCCCCAGAGGGAGCAGTACTTC	CASSPLAGGPQREQYF
NA	TRBJ1-2	TRBV25-1	NA	TGTGCCAGCAGTGAACCAGGGGAAATAGGCTACACCTTC	CASSEPGEIGYTF
NA	TRBJ1-6	TRBV14	NA	TGTGCCAGTAAAGCGGACAGCGTCACTTCCACACCCCTCCACTTT	CASKADSVTSTPLHF
NA	TRBJ1-2	TRBV6-5	NA	TGTGCCAGCAGTTACTCGAGCGGTTTAGCTAACTATGGCTACACCTTC	CASSYSSGLANYGYTF
NA	TRBJ2-1	TRBV9	TRBD2	TGTGCCAGCAGCGCACCGGGGCTAGCGGGAAATGAGCAGTTCTTC	CASSAPGLAGNEQFF
NA	TRBJ2-7	TRBV28	NA	TGTGCCAGCAGCCCTCCAGGGGCCTCCCTAGGGTACGAGCAGTACTTC	CASSPPGASLGYEQYF
many	TRBJ1-6	TRBV7-9	NA	TGTGCCAGCACCGAGGGGGGGGCTGAGAATTCACCCCTCCACTTT	CASTEGGAENSPLHF
NA	TRBJ1-2	TRBV18	NA	TGTGCCAGCTCACCCGGGACTTTAAACTATGGCTACACCTTC	CASSPGTLNYGYTF
NA	TRBJ2-2	TRBV7-8	NA	TGTGCCAGCAGCAAGCTCGGGAACACCGGGGAGCTGTTTTTT	CASSKLGNTGELFF
NA	TRBJ2-3	TRBV6-2/TRBV6-3	TRBD2	TGTGCCAGCAGTCAGGAGGCATGGGGTGTCTCCGGGACTAGCGGGAATACGCAGTATTTT	CASSQEAWGVSGTSGNTQYF
NA	TRBJ2-5	TRBV3-1/TRBV3-2	NA	TGTGCCAGCAGCCAAGATCTGAGTATCGAGACCCAGTACTTC	CASSQDLSIETQYF
NA	TRBJ2-1	TRBV5-1	TRBD2	TGCGCCAGCAGCTTGGACTCCGGGACTAGCGGTTACAATGAGCAGTTCTTC	CASSLDSGTSGYNEQFF
NA	TRBJ2-1	TRBV6-2/TRBV6-3	TRBD2	TGTGCCAGCACCCCAGCGGGGGCCTACAATGAGCAGTTCTTC	CASTPAGAYNEQFF
NA	TRBJ2-7	TRBV27	TRBD1	TGTGCCAGCAGTTTATATCGCAGGGGGAACGAGCAGTACTTC	CASSLYRRGNEQYF
NA	TRBJ1-2	TRBV3-1/TRBV3-2	NA	TGTGCCAGCAGCCAAGATCTTCAGGCCTATGGCTACACCTTC	CASSQDLQAYGYTF
NA	TRBJ2-2	TRBV6-5	NA	TGTGCCAGCACCCTCGGAGGGGGCGGGCCCGGGGAGCTGTTTTTT	CASTLGGGGPGELFF
once	TRBJ2-1	TRBV11-3	NA	TGTGCCAGCAGCGGAGGGACTTCCTACAATGAGCAGTTCTTC	CASSGGTSYNEQFF
NA	TRBJ1-6	TRBV19	TRBD1	TGTGCCAGTGGCCGGGACAGGGGAAATTCACCCCTCCACTTT	CASGRDRGNSPLHF
NA	TRBJ1-3	TRBV5-1	TRBD1	TGCGCCAGCAGCCCGGACAGGGCCTCTGGAAACACCATATATTTT	CASSPDRASGNTIYF
NA	TRBJ1-2	TRBV28	TRBD1	TGTGCCAGCAGTGCACACTCCGGGACAGCCTTCTATGGCTACACCTTC	CASSAHSGTAFYGYTF
NA	TRBJ2-7	TRBV7-7	TRBD2	TGTGCTAGCAGCCCGGGGACTAGTGACGAGCAGTACTTC	CASSPGTSDEQYF
NA	TRBJ2-1	TRBV2	TRBD1	TGTGCCAGCAGTTTGGCAAGTAGGGGGCGTCTCAATGAGCAGTTCTTC	CASSLASRGRLNEQFF
NA	TRBJ1-2	TRBV5-4	NA	TGTGCCAGCAGCTTGGGCCAGAAAAACTATGGCTACACCTTC	CASSLGQKNYGYTF
NA	TRBJ2-7	TRBV7-2	NA	TGTGCCAGCAGCTTAGGCCAGGTCTACGAGCAGTACTTC	CASSLGQVYEQYF
NA	TRBJ2-7	TRBV6-5	NA	TGTGCCAGCAGTTCCGACAGCTCCTACGAGCAGTACTTC	CASSSDSSYEQYF
NA	TRBJ2-1	TRBV7-2	NA	TGTGCCAGCAGCCCCTCGGGTATTCCCTACAATGAGCAGTTCTTC	CASSPSGIPYNEQFF
NA	TRBJ2-3	TRBV5-4	TRBD2	TGTGCCAGCAGTAGGGCGGGAGTGGCAGATACGCAGTATTTT	CASSRAGVADTQYF
NA	TRBJ2-5	TRBV6-2/TRBV6-3	NA	TGTGCCAGCAGCGTTCGAGAGACCCAGTACTTC	CASSVRETQYF
NA	TRBJ1-5	TRBV7-9	NA	TGTGCCAGCAGCTTGGGGGGGACGGGTCAGCCCCAGCATTTT	CASSLGGTGQPQHF
NA	TRBJ2-5	TRBV5-5	TRBD2	TGTGCCAGCAGTCGACTAGCGGGGGAGACCCAGTACTTC	CASSRLAGETQYF
NA	TRBJ1-3	TRBV9	NA	TGTGCCAGCAGCCCTAGAGGGAATGGAAACACCATATATTTT	CASSPRGNGNTIYF
NA	TRBJ2-7	TRBV4-3	TRBD1	TGCGCCAGCAGCCCAGGACAGGGGCGCGAGCAGTACTTC	CASSPGQGREQYF
NA	TRBJ2-1	TRBV6-5	TRBD2	TGTGCCAGCAGCGTAGCGGGAGCCTCCTACAATGAGCAGTTCTTC	CASSVAGASYNEQFF
NA	TRBJ1-1	TRBV4-1	TRBD1	TGCGCCAGCAGCCAAGGGTGGGGACAGGGAAGGGCTGAAGCTTTCTTT	CASSQGWGQGRAEAFF
NA	TRBJ2-1	TRBV19	NA	TGTGCCAGTAGTGCAAATTCAGCCTACAATGAGCAGTTCTTC	CASSANSAYNEQFF
NA	TRBJ1-2	TRBV5-5	TRBD1	TGTGCCAGCAGCGACAGGGCGATGGCAGGGGGCTACACCTTC	CASSDRAMAGGYTF
NA	TRBJ1-2	TRBV2	NA	TGTGCCAGCGTCCGGGTTGGGTATGGCTACACCTTC	CASVRVGYGYTF
NA	TRBJ1-5	TRBV7-2	NA	TGTGCCAGCAGAGGAGGAGGTTTGCATCAGCCCCAGCATTTT	CASRGGGLHQPQHF
NA	TRBJ2-7	TRBV7-3	TRBD2	TGTGCCAGCAGCCACCGGGCGGGAGGGGACTACGAGCAGTACTTC	CASSHRAGGDYEQYF
NA	TRBJ2-4	TRBV5-1	NA	TGCGCCAGCAGCTTGGACAGCTCTCTAGCCAAAAACATTCAGTACTTC	CASSLDSSLAKNIQYF
NA	TRBJ1-2	TRBV10-3	NA	TGTGCCATCAGTGAGTCGTCGGGGTCTTATGGCTACACCTTC	CAISESSGSYGYTF
NA	TRBJ2-5	TRBV6-4	TRBD2	TGTGCCAGCAGTGACCCGGGACTAGTGAGTGGGAAGTACCAAGAGACCCAGTACTTC	CASSDPGLVSGKYQETQYF